Sample share makes the clone carrying this TCR beta chain medium-sized. Its specificity is not known. The source of the sample is a study of spatial heterogeneity in lung cancer. MiXCR, applied by TCRdb to the 5' RACE reads, yields one record per CDR3 protein. The sample records some 16,000 distinct CDR3 sequences, over 6.5% being singletons. Regarding the study as a whole: Tracking of tumor mutation counts was seen in expanded intratumoral alpha and beta TCR counts.

Time point here: sample taken at primary tumor resection. Without sorting, whole RNA was sequenced from tumor, nontumor lung or frozen PBMC. Trimming removed 5 bases from V and 5 bases from J, with 22 bases in between. The V gene's germline CDR1 is ENHRY and CDR2 SYGVKD. CDR3 length equals 17 residues. The chain joins TRBV10-3 to TRBJ1-5; D might be TRBD1 (6 bases). The clonotype comes from a female donor with early-stage non-small cell lung cancer. The sample consisted of lung tumor tissue, taken at surgery. CDR3: CAISPRAGTLRDQPQHF. The CDR3 DNA is TGTGCCATCAGTCCCAGGGCCGGGACACTCCGGGATCAGCCCCAGCATTTT.